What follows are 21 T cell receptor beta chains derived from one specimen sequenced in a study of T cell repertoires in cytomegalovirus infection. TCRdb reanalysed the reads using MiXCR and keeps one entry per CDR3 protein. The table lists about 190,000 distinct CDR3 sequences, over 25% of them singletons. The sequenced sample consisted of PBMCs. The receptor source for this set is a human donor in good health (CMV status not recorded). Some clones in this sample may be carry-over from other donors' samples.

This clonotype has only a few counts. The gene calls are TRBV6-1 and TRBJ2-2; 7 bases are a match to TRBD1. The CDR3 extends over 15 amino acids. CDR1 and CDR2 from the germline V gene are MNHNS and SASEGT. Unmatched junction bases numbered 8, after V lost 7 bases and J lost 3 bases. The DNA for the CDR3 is TGTGCCAGCACCTCCGACAGGGCCTACACCGGGGAGCTGTTTTTT. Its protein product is CASTSDRAYTGELFF.

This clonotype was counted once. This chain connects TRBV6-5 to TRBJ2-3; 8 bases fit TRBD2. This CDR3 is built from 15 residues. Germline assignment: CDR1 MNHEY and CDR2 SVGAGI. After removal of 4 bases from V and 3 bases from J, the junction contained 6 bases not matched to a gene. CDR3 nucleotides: TGTGCCAGCAGTTGGAACGGGGGGGTAACAGATACGCAGTATTTT. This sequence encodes CASSWNGGVTDTQYF.

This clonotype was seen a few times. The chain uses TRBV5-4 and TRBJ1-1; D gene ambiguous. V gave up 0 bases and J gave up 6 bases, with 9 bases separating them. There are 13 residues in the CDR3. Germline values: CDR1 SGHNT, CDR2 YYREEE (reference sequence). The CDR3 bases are TGTGCCAGCAGCTTGGCCCTCCAGCCTGAAGCTTTCTTT. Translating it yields CASSLALQPEAFF.

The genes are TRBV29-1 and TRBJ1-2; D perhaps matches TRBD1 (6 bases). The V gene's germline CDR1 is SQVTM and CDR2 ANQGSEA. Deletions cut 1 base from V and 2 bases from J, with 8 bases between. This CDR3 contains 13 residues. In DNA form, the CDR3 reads TGCAGCGTTGAAGGGGGGCTGAACTATGGCTACACCTTC. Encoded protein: CSVEGGLNYGYTF.

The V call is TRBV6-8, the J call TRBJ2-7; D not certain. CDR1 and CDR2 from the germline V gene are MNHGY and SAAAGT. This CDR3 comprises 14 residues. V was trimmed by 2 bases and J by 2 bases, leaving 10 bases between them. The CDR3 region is CASSYASAAYEQYF. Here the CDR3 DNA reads TGTGCCAGCAGTTACGCCTCGGCTGCCTACGAGCAGTACTTC.

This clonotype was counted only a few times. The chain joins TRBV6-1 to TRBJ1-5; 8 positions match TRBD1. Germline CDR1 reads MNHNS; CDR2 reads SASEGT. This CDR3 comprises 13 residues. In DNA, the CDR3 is TGTGCAGCAGGGGGCGGAAGCAATCAGCCCCAGCATTTT. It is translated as CAAGGGSNQPQHF.

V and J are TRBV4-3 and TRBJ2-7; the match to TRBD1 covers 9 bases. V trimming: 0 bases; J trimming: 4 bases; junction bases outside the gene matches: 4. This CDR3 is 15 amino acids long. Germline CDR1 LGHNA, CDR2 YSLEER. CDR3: CASSQDHGTGYEQYF. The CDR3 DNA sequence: TGCGCCAGCAGCCAAGATCACGGGACAGGGTACGAGCAGTACTTC.

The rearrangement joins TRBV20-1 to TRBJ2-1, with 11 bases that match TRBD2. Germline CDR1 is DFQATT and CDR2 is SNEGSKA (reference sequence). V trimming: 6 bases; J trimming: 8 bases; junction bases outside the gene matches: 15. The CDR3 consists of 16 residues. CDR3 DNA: TGCAGTGCAGAGCATAGCGGGGGGGCCGTCATCGATGAGCAGTTCTTC. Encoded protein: CSAEHSGGAVIDEQFF.

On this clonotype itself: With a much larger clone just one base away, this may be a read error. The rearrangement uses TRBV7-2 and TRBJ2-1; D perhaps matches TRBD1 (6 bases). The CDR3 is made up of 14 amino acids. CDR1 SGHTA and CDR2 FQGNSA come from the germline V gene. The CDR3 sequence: CASSPDRLYNEQLF. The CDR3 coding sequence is TGTGCCAGCAGCCCGGACAGACTCTACAATGAGCAGTTATTC.

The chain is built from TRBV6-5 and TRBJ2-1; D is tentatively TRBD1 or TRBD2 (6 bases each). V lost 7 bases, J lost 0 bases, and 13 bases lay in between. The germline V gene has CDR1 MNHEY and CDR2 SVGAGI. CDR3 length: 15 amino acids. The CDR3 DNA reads TGTGCCAGCAATAGGGGGGATGGCTCCTACAATGAGCAGTTCTTC. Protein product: CASNRGDGSYNEQFF.

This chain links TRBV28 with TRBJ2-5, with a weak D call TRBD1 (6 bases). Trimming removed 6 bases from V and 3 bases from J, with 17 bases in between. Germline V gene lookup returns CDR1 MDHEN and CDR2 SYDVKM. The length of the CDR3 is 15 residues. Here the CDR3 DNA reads TGTGCCAGCAGACGTTATCAGGGGATTGAAGAGACCCAGTACTTC. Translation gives CASRRYQGIEETQYF.

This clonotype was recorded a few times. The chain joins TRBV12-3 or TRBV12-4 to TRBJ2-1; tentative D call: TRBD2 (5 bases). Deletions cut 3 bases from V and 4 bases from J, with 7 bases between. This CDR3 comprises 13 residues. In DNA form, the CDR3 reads TGTGCCAGCAGTTTTGGGGAGTACAATGAGCAGTTCTTC. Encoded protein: CASSFGEYNEQFF.

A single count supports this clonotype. For the CDR3, the DNA is TGTGCCAGCAGCCGTCTGGCGGGGAACTACAATGAGCAGTTCTTC. Translated: CASSRLAGNYNEQFF. The chain combines TRBV14 with TRBJ2-1; TRBD2 is a possible D gene (6 bases). Trimming removed 4 bases from V and 3 bases from J, with 13 bases in between. The CDR3 consists of 15 residues. Germline V CDR1 and CDR2: SGHDN, FVKESK.

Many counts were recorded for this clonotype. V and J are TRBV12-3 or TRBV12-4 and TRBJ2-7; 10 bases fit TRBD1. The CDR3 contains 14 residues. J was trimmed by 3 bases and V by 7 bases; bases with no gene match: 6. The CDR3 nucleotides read TGTGCCAGCATGCAGACAGGGGGCTTCTACGAGCAGTACTTC. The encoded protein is CASMQTGGFYEQYF.

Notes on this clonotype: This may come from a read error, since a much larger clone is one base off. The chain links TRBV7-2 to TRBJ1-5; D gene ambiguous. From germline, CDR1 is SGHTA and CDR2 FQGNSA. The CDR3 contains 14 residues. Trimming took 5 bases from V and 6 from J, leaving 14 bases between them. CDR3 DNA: TGTGCCAGCAGCCAACAGAGGAAAGGTCAGCCCCAGCATTTT. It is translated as CASSQQRKGQPQHF. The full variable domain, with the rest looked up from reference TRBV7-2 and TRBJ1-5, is GAGVSQSPSNKVTEKGKDVELRCDPISGHTALYWYRQSLGQGLEFLIYFQGNSAPDKSGLPSDRFSAERTGGSVSTLTIQRTQQEDSAVYLCASSQQRKGQPQHFGDGTRLSIL.

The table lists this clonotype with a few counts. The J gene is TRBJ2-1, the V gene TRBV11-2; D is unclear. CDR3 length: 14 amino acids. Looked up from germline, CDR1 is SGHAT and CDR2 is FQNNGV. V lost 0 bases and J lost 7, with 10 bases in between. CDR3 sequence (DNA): TGTGCCAGCAGCTTAGAATCTTGGGATAATGAGCAGTTCTTC. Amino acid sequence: CASSLESWDNEQFF.

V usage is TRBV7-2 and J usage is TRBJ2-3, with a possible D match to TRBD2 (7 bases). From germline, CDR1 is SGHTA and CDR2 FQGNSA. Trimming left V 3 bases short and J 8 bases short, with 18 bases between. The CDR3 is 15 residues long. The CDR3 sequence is CASSFGGASSATQYF. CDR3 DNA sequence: TGTGCCAGCAGCTTTGGGGGGGCTTCATCGGCTACGCAGTATTTT.

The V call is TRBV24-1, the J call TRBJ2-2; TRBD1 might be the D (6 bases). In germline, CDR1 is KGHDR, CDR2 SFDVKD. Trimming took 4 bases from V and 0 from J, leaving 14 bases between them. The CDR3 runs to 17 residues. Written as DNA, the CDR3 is TGTGCCACCAGTGACACGGCAGGGGACACGAACACCGGGGAGCTGTTTTTT. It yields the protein CATSDTAGDTNTGELFF.

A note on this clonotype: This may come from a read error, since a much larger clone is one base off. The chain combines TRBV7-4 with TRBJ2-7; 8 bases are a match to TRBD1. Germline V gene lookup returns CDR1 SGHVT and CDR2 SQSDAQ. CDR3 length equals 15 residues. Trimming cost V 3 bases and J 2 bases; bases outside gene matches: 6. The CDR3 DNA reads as TGTGCCAGCAGCTTCGTGACAGGGGATACCTACGAGCAGTACTTC. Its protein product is CASSFVTGDTYEQYF.

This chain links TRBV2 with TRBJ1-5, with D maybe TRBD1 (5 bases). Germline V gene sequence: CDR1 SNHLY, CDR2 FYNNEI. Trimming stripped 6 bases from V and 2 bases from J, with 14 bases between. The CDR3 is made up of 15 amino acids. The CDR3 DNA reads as TGTGCCAGCAGCCGGGACGGACGGGGCAATCAGCCCCAGCATTTT. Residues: CASSRDGRGNQPQHF.

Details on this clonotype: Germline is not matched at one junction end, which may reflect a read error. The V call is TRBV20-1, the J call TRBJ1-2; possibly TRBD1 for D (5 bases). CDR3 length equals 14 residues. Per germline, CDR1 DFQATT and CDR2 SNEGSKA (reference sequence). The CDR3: CIARGEGSSYGYTF. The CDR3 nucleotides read TGCATTGCTAGAGGGGAAGGGTCCAGCTATGGCTACACCTTC.